Listed below are T cell receptor beta chains from one sample, sequenced in a study of patients and donors after allogeneic stem cell transplantation. TCRdb analysed the RT-PCR reads with MiXCR anew, one entry per CDR3 protein. The sample records some 87,000 distinct CDR3 sequences, roughly 50% being singletons. The material sequenced was blood, either unsorted or a sorted T cell fraction (not recorded which). Receptors were obtained from a human donor who was either an allogeneic HSCT recipient or a stem cell or donor lymphocyte infusion donor (not recorded which). It is not recorded whose cells these are; they may come from a transplant donor. Each CDR3 is given with its conserved first and last residue. A D gene is named only where the DNA matches it firmly. Clone size is shown for a subset of rows, as once, few, many or a class of expanded clone.

-	-	TRBV4-3	TRBJ2-5	TGCGCCAGCAGCCAAGAGGCGGGGCAAGAGACCCAGTACTTC	CASSQEAGQETQYF
-	few	TRBV6-5	TRBJ1-1	TGTGCCAGCAGTTACAGCTCCGGGTATGACACTGAAGCTTTCTTT	CASSYSSGYDTEAFF
TRBD1	few	TRBV27	TRBJ1-4	TGTGCCAGCAGTTCAACGACCGGGACAGTTAGGGGAAAACTGTTTTTT	CASSSTTGTVRGKLFF
-	few	TRBV10-3	TRBJ1-3	TGTGCCATCATGGGCCGAAACACCATATATTTT	CAIMGRNTIYF
TRBD1	few	TRBV5-5	TRBJ1-2	TGTGCCAGCAGCCCATGGACAGGAGAGTATGGCTACACCTTC	CASSPWTGEYGYTF
-	-	TRBV29-1	TRBJ1-2	TGCAGCGTTGAAGTGAGGGATGGCTACACCTTC	CSVEVRDGYTF
-	-	TRBV20-1	TRBJ1-3	TGCAGCGTAATTCCAAGGATTAGCTCTGGAAACACCATATATTTT	CSVIPRISSGNTIYF
-	-	TRBV2	TRBJ1-1	TGTGCCAGTCTCCCCCGGGCTGGGGGGCTCTACACTGAAGCTTTCTTT	CASLPRAGGLYTEAFF
-	few	TRBV5-1	TRBJ1-6	TGCGCCAGCAGCTTGGCCGGGAATTCACCCCTCCACTTT	CASSLAGNSPLHF
-	-	TRBV2	TRBJ1-2	TGTGCCAGCATGATCGACGGCTATGGCTACACCTTC	CASMIDGYGYTF
-	-	TRBV12-3/TRBV12-4	TRBJ2-1	TGTGCCAGCAGTTTATTTGGGAAACTCTACAATGAGCAGTTCTTC	CASSLFGKLYNEQFF
-	few	TRBV6-5	TRBJ1-2	TGTGCCAGCAGACAGGGACGGGAATATGGCTACACCTTC	CASRQGREYGYTF
-	-	TRBV4-3	TRBJ1-2	TGCGCCAGCAGCCAAGATAAGATTCAATATGGCTACACCTTC	CASSQDKIQYGYTF
-	-	TRBV20-1	TRBJ2-7	TGCAGTGCTAGGGAGGGGTCGGTCGGGGGCGAGCAGTACTTC	CSAREGSVGGEQYF
-	-	TRBV12-3/TRBV12-4	TRBJ1-3	TGTGCCAGCAGTTTATCGTCGTCACCGAGCTCTGGAAACACCATATATTTT	CASSLSSSPSSGNTIYF
-	-	TRBV7-2	TRBJ1-4	TGTGCCAGCAGCCGATATGTCTTAGTACCAACTAATGAAAAACTGTTTTTT	CASSRYVLVPTNEKLFF
-	few	TRBV5-1	TRBJ1-1	TGCGCCAGCAGCTTTAGAGGCCCGAACACTGAAGCTTTCTTT	CASSFRGPNTEAFF
-	many	TRBV5-1	TRBJ1-1	TGCGCCAGCAGCGCGCTAAAGGGCGCGGACACTGAAGCTTTCTTT	CASSALKGADTEAFF
-	-	TRBV7-2	TRBJ1-2	TGTGCCAGCAGCGCCAGAGGGGGAAGCGACTATGGCTACACCTTC	CASSARGGSDYGYTF
-	medium-sized	TRBV2	TRBJ1-3	TGTGCCAGCAGTGAATTTGGGGGTCTGGGAAACGCTGGAAACACCATATATTTT	CASSEFGGLGNAGNTIYF
TRBD1	-	TRBV7-9	TRBJ1-5	TGTGCCAGCAGCCTGGATGGGACAGGGCCTAATCAGCCCCAGCATTTT	CASSLDGTGPNQPQHF
-	-	TRBV20-1	TRBJ1-5	TGCAGTGCTAGAGATGGGGGCAGGTATAATCAGCCCCAGCATTTT	CSARDGGRYNQPQHF
-	-	TRBV25-1	TRBJ1-4	TGTGCCAGCGGATATAGGGAAGAAGGCGAAAAACTGTTTTTT	CASGYREEGEKLFF
-	-	TRBV12-3/TRBV12-4	TRBJ1-2	TGTGCCACCGCGGGACCTACTTATGGCTACACCTTC	CATAGPTYGYTF
-	-	TRBV9	TRBJ2-4	TGTGCCAGCGGCTTCGATCGGGATAAAGGAGATACCAAAAACATTCAGTACTTC	CASGFDRDKGDTKNIQYF
-	few	TRBV5-1	TRBJ1-2	TGCGCCAGCAGCTTGGGGTCACCCGTCTATGGCTACACCTTC	CASSLGSPVYGYTF
-	-	TRBV6-5	TRBJ1-3	TGTGCCAGCAGTTACTCCTTTGGGGGGCGTTCTGGAAACACCATATATTTT	CASSYSFGGRSGNTIYF
TRBD1	-	TRBV6-6	TRBJ1-1	TGTGCCAGCAGTTACCGGGACAGGGGAGCTTTGAACACTGAAGCTTTCTTT	CASSYRDRGALNTEAFF
-	-	TRBV6-5	TRBJ1-5	TGTGCCAGCAGTTTTACGATGGGGGAAGCCCAGCATTTT	CASSFTMGEAQHF
TRBD2	-	TRBV27	TRBJ2-3	TGTGCCAGCAGTTTTCTAGCGGGAGGGACCACAGATACGCAGTATTTT	CASSFLAGGTTDTQYF
-	once	TRBV29-1	TRBJ2-3	TGCAGCGTTGAATTAATTCGCGGGAACCCCACAGATACGCAGTATTTT	CSVELIRGNPTDTQYF
-	-	TRBV28	TRBJ1-2	TGTGCCAGCAGTTTAGTACGGGGGCCCCCAGCCTCGGGCTACACCTTC	CASSLVRGPPASGYTF
TRBD1	few	TRBV9	TRBJ2-1	TGTGCCAGCAGCGGCAGACAGGGAATCTCCTACAATGAGCAGTTCTTC	CASSGRQGISYNEQFF
-	many	TRBV12-3/TRBV12-4	TRBJ1-5	TGTGCCAGCAGTTCCCCCTCAGGGCAAGGCAATCAGCCCCAGCATTTT	CASSSPSGQGNQPQHF
-	-	TRBV2	TRBJ1-3	TGTGCCAGCAGTGGGCGGACCCGCAACTCTGGAAACACCATATATTTT	CASSGRTRNSGNTIYF
TRBD1	few	TRBV5-1	TRBJ1-1	TGCGCCAGCAGCTGGGAGACAGGGATCACTGAAGCTTTCTTT	CASSWETGITEAFF
-	once	TRBV14	TRBJ1-4	TGTGCCAGCAGCCCCCACGGACTTAGGGAAAAACTGTTTTTT	CASSPHGLREKLFF
-	-	TRBV12-3/TRBV12-4	TRBJ1-4	TGTGCCAGCAGTCCGAGACTCTGGGAGGCTGAAAAACTGTTTTTT	CASSPRLWEAEKLFF
TRBD1	many	TRBV12-3/TRBV12-4	TRBJ1-6	TGTGCCAGCAGTTCGGGGACAGGGGGCTTTTGGGATTATATTAATTCACCCCTCCACTTT	CASSSGTGGFWDYINSPLHF
-	-	TRBV27	TRBJ1-5	TGTGCCAGCAGGCGATTGGACAGCCTGGATCAGCCCCAGCATTTT	CASRRLDSLDQPQHF
-	-	TRBV7-8	TRBJ1-5	TGTGCCAGCAGCTTAGTTCCGGGGGCCCGGCAGCCCCAGCATTTT	CASSLVPGARQPQHF
-	few	TRBV4-3	TRBJ1-2	TGCGCCAGCAGCCTTGTCTATCCCGGGGGGCGCGGCTACACCTTC	CASSLVYPGGRGYTF
TRBD1	-	TRBV4-1	TRBJ2-5	TGCGCCAGCAGCCAAGGAATGAAAACACAGGGGGCTGGTGAGACCCAGTACTTC	CASSQGMKTQGAGETQYF
-	-	TRBV4-3	TRBJ1-5	TGCGCCAGCAGCCAAGATCGTGGGACTGGAGGGAATCAGCCCCAGCATTTT	CASSQDRGTGGNQPQHF
-	few	TRBV4-3	TRBJ1-1	TGCGCCAGCAGCCAAGATCGAACGGGGAGCATCACTGAAGCTTTCTTT	CASSQDRTGSITEAFF
-	few	TRBV6-6	TRBJ1-6	TGTGCCAGCAGTATGCCGGGCGGCGATTCACCCCTCCACTTT	CASSMPGGDSPLHF
-	-	TRBV6-2/TRBV6-3	TRBJ2-7	TGTGCCAGCAGCAAACCGGGACTTTCTTACGAGCAGTACTTC	CASSKPGLSYEQYF